Below, 18 T cell receptor beta chains from the same sample are listed, as sequenced in a study of identical twins. TCRdb re-analysed the 5' RACE reads in MiXCR, keeping a single row per CDR3 protein. The sample has more than 1.5 million distinct CDR3 sequences, under 35% seen once; the top ten hold roughly 0.3%. Sequencing input: cord blood. Source of these receptors: a newborn girl in good health.

This clonotype appeared a few times. The chain carries TRBV7-9 and TRBJ1-2; D uncertain. Germline V CDR1 and CDR2: SEHNR, FQNEAQ (reference sequence). Trimming left V 2 bases short and J 2 bases short, with 9 bases between. The CDR3 spans 14 residues. The chain's CDR3 is CASSLPRTNYGYTF. As DNA, the CDR3 is TGTGCCAGCAGCTTACCCCGGACGAACTATGGCTACACCTTC.

Points on this clonotype: The limits of the CDR3 on the DNA are not certain, so only TCRdb's listed CDR3 is given. The chain carries TRBV9 and TRBJ2-7; no DNA check was done on the table's D call, TRBD1. A total of 14 residues make up the CDR3, ends included. Germline V gene data show CDR1 as SGDLS and CDR2 as YYNGEE. The CDR3 sequence: CASSVAQGASEQSF.

This clonotype was recorded once. The chain couples TRBV5-1 to TRBJ2-1; 8 bases match TRBD2. Germline V gives CDR1 SGHRS, CDR2 YFSETQ. There are 13 residues in the CDR3. Germline trimming cut 6 bases from V and 6 bases from J; bases unmatched to any gene: 5. CDR3 protein: CASTSGGFNEQFF. The CDR3 region has the DNA TGCGCCAGCACCAGCGGGGGCTTCAATGAGCAGTTCTTC.

The genes are TRBV20-1 and TRBJ1-6, with D uncertain. V was cut by 2 bases and J by 7 bases, with 3 bases left in between. CDR3 length: 11 residues. Germline loops: CDR1 DFQATT, CDR2 SNEGSKA (reference sequence). The CDR3 coding sequence is TGCAGTGCTAGACACAATTCACCCCTCCACTTT. Amino acids: CSARHNSPLHF.

CDR3 amino acids: CASSLGIEIKGKPQHF. CDR3 DNA: TGTGCCAGCAGTTTGGGGATCGAAATAAAGGGTAAGCCCCAGCATTTT. This chain uses TRBV28 with TRBJ1-5; no clear D. V lost 3 bases to trimming and J lost 8 bases, with 20 bases between them. The CDR3 is 16 residues long. CDR1 MDHEN and CDR2 SYDVKM come from the germline V gene. Supplemented by reference TRBV28 and TRBJ1-5, the full variable domain reads DVKVTQSSRYLVKRTGEKVFLECVQDMDHENMFWYRQDPGLGLRLIYFSYDVKMKEKGDIPEGYSVSREKKERFSLILESASTNQTSMYLCASSLGIEIKGKPQHFGDGTRLSIL.

The genes are TRBV10-3 and TRBJ2-1; the match to TRBD1 covers 7 bases. Germline CDR1 is ENHRY and CDR2 is SYGVKD. The V and J ends lost 7 bases and 6 bases, in that order; junction bases with no gene match: 3. The CDR3 extends over 12 amino acids. CDR3 bases: TGTGCCATCACCCCAGGGGGCAATGAGCAGTTCTTC. Its translation is CAITPGGNEQFF.

The chain is built from TRBV15 and TRBJ2-5, with 7 bases aligning to TRBD2. This CDR3 is built from 16 residues. Germline CDR1 LNHNV, CDR2 YYDKDF (reference sequence). With V trimmed by 0 bases and J by 11 bases, 15 bases remained unmatched. The CDR3 nucleotides read TGTGCCACCAGCAGAGAGAGCGGGGTCATTGACAATGAGCAGTACTTC. Translated: CATSRESGVIDNEQYF.

The chain recombines TRBV25-1 with TRBJ1-6; D call uncertain. This CDR3 has 12 amino acids. Germline V gives CDR1 MGHDK, CDR2 SYGVNS. Trimming shortened V by 6 bases and J by 9 bases, and 9 bases separated the two germline ends. CDR3 residues: CASSLMTSPLHF. CDR3 nucleotide sequence: TGTGCCAGCAGCCTCATGACTTCACCCCTCCACTTT. Variable domain in full (rest from reference TRBV25-1 and TRBJ1-6): EADIYQTPRYLVIGTGKKITLECSQTMGHDKMYWYQQDPGMELHLIHYSYGVNSTEKGDLSSESTVSRIRTEHFPLTLESARPSHTSQYLCASSLMTSPLHFGNGTRLTVT.

This clonotype was seen a handful of times. J is TRBJ2-4 and V is TRBV27; the D gene is possibly TRBD1 (5 bases). Matching the DNA end better, TRBJ2-7 makes the J call doubtful. Germline V gene sequence: CDR1 MNHEY, CDR2 SMNVEV (reference sequence). CDR3 length: 15 amino acids. CDR3: CASSLRAGNRYEQYF. The CDR3 nucleotides are TGTGCCAGCAGTTTAAGGGCAGGGAACAGATACGAGCAGTACTTC.

This clonotype has only a few counts. Here the CDR3 reads CASSFSGRVGYKQYF. The CDR3 DNA reads as TGTGCCAGCAGTTTTAGCGGGAGGGTGGGCTACAAGCAGTACTTC. The chain has TRBV7-9 and TRBJ2-5, with TRBD2 identical over 11 bases. CDR3 size: 15 residues. V gave up 6 bases and J gave up 11 bases; unmatched junction bases: 14. Germline CDR1 and CDR2: SEHNR and FQNEAQ (reference sequence).

The chain is built from TRBV12-3 or TRBV12-4 and TRBJ1-1; no reliable D call. V was pared by 1 base and J by 7 bases, with 7 bases between. This CDR3 has 12 residues. Written as DNA, the CDR3 is TGTGCCAGCAGTTTAGGAACGAGTGAAGCTTTCTTT. Encoded protein: CASSLGTSEAFF.

The V call is TRBV6-2 or TRBV6-3, the J call TRBJ2-7; weak D call: TRBD1 (6 bases). The V and J ends lost 2 bases and 0 bases respectively, with 14 bases between them. The V gene's germline CDR1 is MNHEY and CDR2 SVGEGT. The CDR3 spans 16 residues. The CDR3 loop is CASSYPGQIISYEQYF. CDR3 DNA: TGTGCCAGCAGTTACCCTGGACAGATCATCTCCTACGAGCAGTACTTC.

As DNA, the CDR3 is TGTGCCAGCAGTGCCCCTACTAGCGGGAGGCCGGATACGCAGTATTTT. Amino acids: CASSAPTSGRPDTQYF. The genes are TRBV25-1 and TRBJ2-3; TRBD2 matches at 12 bases. After removal of 4 bases from V and 6 bases from J, the junction contained 8 bases not matched to a gene. CDR1 and CDR2 from the germline V gene are MGHDK and SYGVNS. The length of the CDR3 is 16 residues.

The table lists this clonotype with a few counts. The rearrangement joins TRBV10-3 to TRBJ2-3; 7 positions agree with TRBD2. The V and J ends lost 11 bases and 3 bases, in that order; junction bases with no gene match: 11. The CDR3 runs 14 residues. Germline CDR1 ENHRY, CDR2 SYGVKD. CDR3: CAAGVRGGTDTQYF. CDR3 DNA sequence: TGTGCCGCCGGGGTAAGGGGAGGGACAGATACGCAGTATTTT.

This clonotype was observed a handful of times. J is TRBJ2-1 and V is TRBV9; D is possibly TRBD2 (6 bases). The CDR3 totals 20 residues. Germline V gene lookup returns CDR1 SGDLS and CDR2 YYNGEE. The V gene lost 4 bases and the J gene lost 0 bases, with 26 bases spanning the gap. The DNA for the CDR3 is TGTGCCAGCAGCCCCCGTGGAGGGACCCGCGTCCGCCTCTCCTACAATGAGCAGTTCTTC. It translates to CASSPRGGTRVRLSYNEQFF.

This clonotype was counted a few times. V and J are TRBV28 and TRBJ1-5; D possibly corresponds to TRBD1 (6 bases). Germline V gene sequence: CDR1 MDHEN, CDR2 SYDVKM. V was clipped by 7 bases and J by 6 bases, with 10 bases between them. This CDR3 has 12 residues. CDR3 protein: CASMGGLQPQHF. As DNA, the CDR3 is TGTGCCAGCATGGGGGGGCTTCAGCCCCAGCATTTT.

The V and J genes are TRBV11-3 and TRBJ2-1; D may be TRBD1 (6 bases). Trimming cost V 2 bases and J 13 bases, with 30 bases left between them. The V gene's germline CDR1 is SGHNT and CDR2 YENEEA. This CDR3 has 18 amino acids. The CDR3 here is CASSLYTGFGGLQETQFF. Here the CDR3 DNA reads TGTGCCAGCAGCTTATATACTGGTTTTGGGGGCCTACAAGAGACCCAGTTCTTC.

This chain connects TRBV11-2 to TRBJ2-5; maybe TRBD1 (6 bases). Trimming pared 4 bases from V and 0 bases from J, leaving 12 bases between. Germline loops: CDR1 SGHAT, CDR2 FQNNGV. The CDR3 is 15 amino acids. The CDR3 here is CASSSHQGHQETQYF. CDR3 sequence (DNA): TGTGCCAGCAGCTCGCATCAGGGGCACCAAGAGACCCAGTACTTC.